These 10 T cell receptor beta chains share one sample of origin, sequenced in a study of control samples from healthy donors and cancer patients. Clones were read by immunoSEQ multiplex PCR, and TCRdb kept only the in-frame ones, dropping some. Of about 180,000 clones listed, 90% are singletons. Sequencing was performed on blood. Every receptor here comes from a woman between 50 and 59 years old in good health.

The V gene is TRBV9, the J gene TRBJ2-5; D could derive from TRBD1 or TRBD2 (5 bases each). This CDR3 has 15 residues. V gave up 2 bases and J gave up 0 bases, with 11 bases separating them. CDR1 is SGDLS, CDR2 YYNGEE, per germline. CDR3 bases: TGTGCCAGCAGCGTTTCAGGGAGCAACCAAGAGACCCAGTACTTC. Protein product: CASSVSGSNQETQYF.

This clone was picked up one time. This chain uses TRBV7-2 with TRBJ2-5, with D perhaps matching TRBD1 (6 bases). Per the germline V gene, CDR1 is SGHTA and CDR2 is FQGNSA. The CDR3 spans 15 residues. Trimming removed 1 base from V and 2 bases from J, with 11 bases in between. CDR3 in DNA: TGTGCCAGCAGCTTAGGGGGACACATACAAGAGACCCAGTACTTC. Its translation is CASSLGGHIQETQYF. Combining the CDR3 with reference TRBV7-2 and TRBJ2-5 gives the whole variable domain GAGVSQSPSNKVTEKGKDVELRCDPISGHTALYWYRQSLGQGLEFLIYFQGNSAPDKSGLPSDRFSAERTGGSVSTLTIQRTQQEDSAVYLCASSLGGHIQETQYFGPGTRLLVL.

This rearrangement joins TRBV27 to TRBJ1-1; possibly TRBD1 for D (6 bases). Germline V CDR1 and CDR2: MNHEY, SMNVEV (reference sequence). This CDR3 contains 14 residues. V was shortened by 6 bases and J by 0 bases, with 11 bases between the two germline ends. The CDR3 DNA sequence: TGTGCCAGCAGCCTAACAGGGTTGAACACTGAAGCTTTCTTT. Translation gives CASSLTGLNTEAFF.

The rearrangement links TRBV30 to TRBJ2-7; possible D gene TRBD2, 6 bases. The CDR3 runs to 12 residues. V lost 0 bases and J lost 4, with 7 bases in between. From germline, CDR1 is GTSNPN and CDR2 SVGIG (reference sequence). The CDR3 bases are TGTGCCTGGAGTGTACGGGGGTACGAGCAGTACTTC. Translation gives CAWSVRGYEQYF.

The chain carries TRBV6-6 and TRBJ2-7; D gene uncertain. CDR3 length: 13 amino acids. The V end was cut by 6 bases, the J end by 7 bases, with 16 bases between. From germline, CDR1 is MNHNY and CDR2 SVGAGI (reference sequence). CDR3 DNA sequence: TGTGCCAGCAGCCCGACCCCCCCCGTGGAGCAGTACTTC. It yields the protein CASSPTPPVEQYF.

This clone was seen a handful of times. Other DNA sequences in the same sample also yield this CDR3. The CDR3 is CASSLAGTGSYEQYF. CDR3 DNA sequence: TGCGCCAGCAGCTTGGCTGGGACAGGATCCTACGAGCAGTACTTC. The V and J genes are TRBV5-1 and TRBJ2-7, with TRBD1 matching 8 bases. The V and J ends lost 0 bases and 1 base, in that order; junction bases with no gene match: 3. Germline CDR1 is SGHRS and CDR2 is YFSETQ. The CDR3 contains 15 residues.

This rearrangement joins TRBV6-6 to TRBJ1-2; tentatively, D is TRBD1 (5 bases). V was shortened by 5 bases and J by 3 bases, with 19 bases between the two germline ends. CDR1 and CDR2 from the germline V gene are MNHNY and SVGAGI (reference sequence). This CDR3 spans 16 amino acids. The CDR3 DNA is TGTGCCAGCAGTCGAGACGCGGGGGTCTGGGACTATGGCTACACCTTC. Translation: CASSRDAGVWDYGYTF.

The chain employs TRBV7-9 and TRBJ2-1, with TRBD2 identical over 8 bases. After removal of 1 base from V and 6 bases from J, the junction contained 5 bases not matched to a gene. The germline V gene encodes CDR1 SEHNR and CDR2 FQNEAQ (reference sequence). This CDR3 is 15 amino acids long. CDR3 loop: CASSLDGLAVNEQFF. The CDR3 DNA follows: TGTGCCAGCAGCTTAGATGGACTAGCCGTCAATGAGCAGTTCTTC.

The chain has TRBV4-1 and TRBJ1-6; no firm D call. Trimming left V 0 bases short and J 7 bases short, with 4 bases between. The CDR3 totals 13 residues. Germline CDR1 and CDR2: MGHRA and YSYEKL. CDR3 protein: CASSQEPNSPLHF. CDR3 coding DNA: TGCGCCAGCAGCCAAGAGCCCAATTCACCCCTCCACTTT.

The sample holds a few counts of this clone. This chain uses TRBV7-9 with TRBJ2-2, with D uncertain. CDR1 and CDR2 from the germline V gene are SEHNR and FQNEAQ (reference sequence). Trimming shortened V by 0 bases and J by 6 bases, and 2 bases separated the two germline ends. The CDR3 length is 12 residues. The CDR3 nucleotides are TGTGCCAGCAGCTTAGCTCCCGGGGAGCTGTTTTTT. It translates to CASSLAPGELFF.